A selection of T cell receptor beta chains follows, all from one sample in a study of neurological immune-mediated disorders. TCRdb redid the calling of the 5' RACE reads with MiXCR, one entry per CDR3 protein. The sample holds over 15,000 distinct CDR3 sequences; over 25% are singletons and the top ten take 30% to 35%. Sequenced sample: PBMCs. The receptors shown here come from a middle-aged man with HTLV-1-associated myelopathy (HAM/TSP). CDR3s include the opening cysteine and the closing phenylalanine or tryptophan. A D gene is named only where the DNA matches it firmly. Clone size is not always given. Where it is, it says once, few, many or a class for expanded clones.

D gene | J gene | clone size | V gene | CDR3 DNA | CDR3 protein
NA | TRBJ2-1 | NA | TRBV20-1 | TGCAGTGCTGGGAGGGGGGCCAGCTACTACAATGAGCAGTTCTTC | CSAGRGASYYNEQFF
NA | TRBJ1-5 | NA | TRBV12-3/TRBV12-4 | TGTGCCAGCAGTCGTAAGGGGAGAGGAGATCAGCCACAGCATTTT | CASSRKGRGDQPQHF
TRBD2 | TRBJ2-3 | hyperexpanded | TRBV4-2 | TGTGCCAGCAGCCTCGGAGCGGGACTCACTCCGGGAGATACGCAGTATTTT | CASSLGAGLTPGDTQYF
NA | TRBJ2-3 | NA | TRBV12-3/TRBV12-4 | TGTGCCAGCAGTTTAATTAAGGCAGTGGGGACAGATACGCAGTATTTT | CASSLIKAVGTDTQYF
NA | TRBJ1-2 | NA | TRBV27 | TGTGCCAGCAGTTTATCTGCTAACTATGGCTACACCTTC | CASSLSANYGYTF
NA | TRBJ2-5 | NA | TRBV15 | TGTGCCACCAGCAGGGACAGCCAAGAGACCCAGTACTTC | CATSRDSQETQYF
NA | TRBJ1-2 | NA | TRBV20-1 | TGCAGTGCTAGAGTAGAGGGTAACTATGGCTACACCTTC | CSARVEGNYGYTF
NA | TRBJ2-1 | medium-sized | TRBV5-1 | TGCGCCAGCAGCTTAACTCCCTACAATGAGCAGTTCTTC | CASSLTPYNEQFF
NA | TRBJ2-2 | few | TRBV20-1 | TGCAGTGCTAGAGATCTGGGGAACACCGGGGAGCTGTTTTTT | CSARDLGNTGELFF
TRBD1 | TRBJ1-5 | few | TRBV29-1 | TGCAGCGTTGAAGGACCGGGACAGGGAGCCTCAAGCAATCAGCCCCAGCATTTT | CSVEGPGQGASSNQPQHF
NA | TRBJ2-7 | many | TRBV7-6 | TGTGCCAGCAGCTTAGGACCTCGGGGCGAGCAGTACTTC | CASSLGPRGEQYF
TRBD1 | TRBJ2-2 | NA | TRBV12-3/TRBV12-4 | TGTGCCAGCACCGATGGAGGACAGGGGGCGCTTGGGGAGCTGTTTTTT | CASTDGGQGALGELFF
TRBD1 | TRBJ1-6 | few | TRBV18 | TGTGCCAGCTCACCGACAGGGGTTAATTCACCCCTCCACTTT | CASSPTGVNSPLHF
NA | TRBJ2-5 | NA | TRBV7-2 | TGTGCCAGCAGCTTAGTTGCAGCGTCGGAGACCCAGTACTTC | CASSLVAASETQYF
NA | TRBJ2-2 | many | TRBV19 | TGTGCCAGTATAGGGGGGCGATTGGCCGGGGAGCTGTTTTTT | CASIGGRLAGELFF
TRBD1 | TRBJ1-3 | NA | TRBV20-1 | TGCAGTGCCCAGGGGGCTGGAAACACCATATATTTT | CSAQGAGNTIYF
NA | TRBJ2-7 | NA | TRBV2 | TGTGCCAGCAGTGGGGGGGTGTCGCCCTACAAGCAGTACTTC | CASSGGVSPYKQYF
NA | TRBJ1-1 | many | TRBV5-6 | TGTGCCAGCAGCTTGAGGGGGGAAGCTTTCTTT | CASSLRGEAFF
TRBD1 | TRBJ1-5 | few | TRBV9 | TGTGCCAGCAGCCCCAGGACAGGATATAGCAATCAGCCCCAGCATTTT | CASSPRTGYSNQPQHF
NA | TRBJ1-1 | NA | TRBV29-1 | TGCAGCGCTACAACGGGACGGCTGAACACTGAAGCTTTCTTT | CSATTGRLNTEAFF
NA | TRBJ1-1 | once | TRBV6-2/TRBV6-3 | TGTGCCAGCAGCCGAACCCGGAACACTGAAGCTTTCTTT | CASSRTRNTEAFF
NA | TRBJ2-3 | NA | TRBV12-3/TRBV12-4 | TGTGCCAGCAGTTTAAACGTGGGGGCCAGCACAGATACGCAGTATTTT | CASSLNVGASTDTQYF
TRBD1 | TRBJ2-1 | many | TRBV5-1 | TGCGCCAGCACCCCCCGGGACAGGGTTTTGTATGAGCAGTTCTTC | CASTPRDRVLYEQFF
NA | TRBJ1-2 | NA | TRBV28 | TGTGCCAGCAGTTCACCCCCCTGGGGAGGGTTAAGTTCCTATGGCTACACCTTC | CASSSPPWGGLSSYGYTF
NA | TRBJ2-1 | few | TRBV5-1 | TGCGCCAGCAGCCCGGGACCCGGGGGCCTTGATGAGCAGTTCTTC | CASSPGPGGLDEQFF
NA | TRBJ2-1 | NA | TRBV20-1 | TGCAGTGTTAGAGATTGGGACTTTTACAATGAGCAGTTCTTC | CSVRDWDFYNEQFF
NA | TRBJ2-3 | NA | TRBV20-1 | TGCAGTGCTAGGGTCCCGGGAAGGGGCACAGATACGCAGTATTTT | CSARVPGRGTDTQYF
NA | TRBJ1-3 | medium-sized | TRBV6-2/TRBV6-3 | TGTGCCAGCAGTTTGACTTCTGGAAACACCATATATTTT | CASSLTSGNTIYF
TRBD2 | TRBJ2-1 | once | TRBV7-3 | TGTGCCAGCAGCTCCGGACTAGCGGGGGCCCTGGGAGAGCAGTTCTTC | CASSSGLAGALGEQFF
TRBD1 | TRBJ1-2 | medium-sized | TRBV20-1 | TGCAGTGCTAGAGACCTAGGACAGGGTCGTGGCTACACCTTC | CSARDLGQGRGYTF
NA | TRBJ1-1 | NA | TRBV7-9 | TGTGCCAGCAGCTCCCAGGGCTATGAAGCCTTCTTT | CASSSQGYEAFF